This T cell receptor (beta chain) was obtained from a study of cytomegalovirus exposure and HLA in healthy donors (TCRdb year 2017). About the full investigation: In an earlier analysis of around 540 of the donors, 250 to 300 Gb of sequence data and 117 million unique TCR beta sequences from roughly 200 million T cells were reported. High-throughput TCR immunosequencing, statistical association of individual TCRs with disease status, and machine learning were combined to predict cytomegalovirus infection status. Among roughly 400 genotyped donors of the cohort, an average of approximately 240,000 unique TCR beta nucleotide sequences was sequenced per donor, of which roughly 17% were non-productive. All discovery cohort repertoires had been generated using a single sequencing platform. A later analysis re-examined previously published TCR beta repertoires from roughly 720 donors and added high-resolution HLA genotyping to investigate patterns of TCR occurrence. About 280 gigabases of sequencing data and around 85 million unique TCR sequences made up an early release that covered nearly 650 HLA-typed donors. Typing coverage varied by locus: 629-630 donors for A, B, C, DRB1 and DQB1; roughly 560 for DQA1; about 590 for DPA1; 450 to 480 for DPB1. Because of strong linkage in the cohort, five DR-DQ haplotypes were treated as single units for association and clustering. Donor age, sex, ethnicity and CMV serostatus were compiled alongside the repertoire data. The study was designed to test whether signatures of past pathogen exposure could be identified by cataloging public T cell receptors. The study profiled the T cell repertoires of hundreds of subjects by immunosequencing and related them to cytomegalovirus serostatus. Rather than using new phenotypic data, the later analysis identified candidate immune exposures from TCR beta sequences and from how often those sequences occurred across donors. The genetic ancestry cluster associated with self-reported Caucasian donors included 81% of the approximately 410 genotyped donors. In an earlier analysis of roughly 580 of the donors, high-throughput TCR beta sequencing was used to judge whether each TCR beta V gene segment behaved as functional or pseudogenic. In a later genetic analysis, genome-wide SNP genotypes for about three fifths of the roughly 670 donors were used, and that subset was treated as a discovery cohort. HLA typing covered class I and class II loci at four-digit resolution. In addition to the first cohort of approximately 670 subjects, a separate validation cohort of about 120 different subjects was used.

Library method: the immunoSEQ multiplex PCR assay. A mixture of 60 forward primers for TCR Vbeta segments and 13 reverse primers for TCR Jbeta segments was used in the multiplex PCR. A multiplex PCR assay on genomic DNA amplified the CDR3 region of rearranged TCR beta genes. The amplified TCR beta libraries were sequenced on the Illumina HiSeq System as 87-base-pair reads. Regarding the original processing steps: Across the 670 or so repertoires, a later analysis counted about 81 million unique TCR beta chains, some 11 million of which were shared by at least two donors. Raw reads were error-corrected and collapsed into unique sequences by a nearest-neighbor algorithm in which closely related sequences were merged to remove PCR and sequencing errors. V, D and J gene segments were assigned by aligning CDR3 sequences to IMGT reference sequences. Each retained sequence needed at least a six-nucleotide match to both a V gene segment and a J gene segment. Rearrangements were called productive when the CDR3 lacked stop codons and stayed in frame with V and J; all others were non-productive. CDR3 was defined according to IMGT convention as the region running from the second conserved V-encoded cysteine to the conserved J-encoded phenylalanine. Sequences without an unambiguous match to a single V gene segment were excluded from the earlier analysis of over 500 of the donors. An earlier analysis of 550 to 650 of the donors classified V segments as functional when productive rearrangements were above 56.7% and as segregating when the standard deviation between donors was above 5%. To diagnose cytomegalovirus status from the catalog of TCR beta chain sequences, a statistical classification framework was built. V and J gene assignment, in a later analysis, came from comparing TCR nucleotide sequences with IMGT/GENE-DB human TR gene sequences. Using the TCRdist pipeline, a later analysis assigned CDR3 sequences along with most-parsimonious VDJ recombination scenarios. In a later analysis, every TCR beta chain was defined by the combination of its CDR3 amino acid sequence and its V-gene family, and reads without a unique V-gene family were dropped. A later analysis removed 600 or so highly shared, low-generation-probability nucleotide sequences to deal with suspected cross-contamination and a sequencing artifact. In a later analysis, a clonal expansion index was calculated for each public chain from normalized within-repertoire ranks of inferred template counts. In a later analysis, generation probabilities were computed using a VDJ recombination model fitted to out-of-frame rearrangements, and the results were checked against IGoR. Hypergeometric tests were used in a later analysis to score TCR-TCR, TCR-HLA and TCR-CMV co-occurrence, with a repertoire-size bias correction applied to the TCR pairs. False discovery rates were estimated in a later analysis by permuting HLA or CMV assignments 20 times. In a later analysis, co-occurring TCRs were grouped using DBSCAN, with TCRdist sequence similarity added in when clustering inside HLA-allele-positive subsets. Co-occurrence clustering excluded repertoires with fewer than 30,000 or more than 120,000 public chains, plus five with anomalous nucleotide sharing. TCRdb obtained this table from immuneACCESS and retained in-frame rearrangements with V and J assigned. These tables miss some clones; where compared with another copy, unresolved V genes account for less than half of the shortfall, and the remainder is unexplained. The V and J calls and clone size come from that table; D and trimming were worked out from the DNA. Recorded for this sample are 210,000 or so clones; around 80% of them occurred a single time. 15% to 18% of the sample goes to the ten largest clones.

Based on the germline V gene, the CDR1 and CDR2 sequences are KGHSH and LQKENI. The CDR3 sequence holds 19 residues, the cysteine and phenylalanine included. Only the CDR3 portion is preserved as DNA: 57 bases, with reading frame beginning at the first base. Trimming removed 3 bases from V and 3 bases from J; the gene matches leave 16 bases unexplained. What the work shows at the level of the full study, not this receptor alone: Across donors, most TCR sequences were observed very rarely, whereas some public TCRs were present in many individuals. The only immune exposure information available for the cohort was CMV serostatus. Most CMV-associated TCR beta chains appeared to be HLA-restricted in a later analysis, and the HLA associations seemed to be driven largely by CMV exposure. In a later genetic analysis, a missense DCLRE1C variant was associated with V-gene and J-gene trimming of TCR beta chains, and the association was replicated in an independent cohort. The study gave a list of 150 to 200 TCR beta chains associated with cytomegalovirus. The classifier was reported to diagnose cytomegalovirus status with high specificity and sensitivity in both the original cohort and the validation cohort. Because HLA typing was missing for some donors at each locus, association tests included only the typed subset. According to a later analysis, TCR association rates differed among HLA loci, with DRB1 alleles showing the most associated TCRs and HLA-C alleles showing the fewest. According to a later genetic analysis, donors in an Asian-associated ancestry cluster had fewer N-insertions in productive TCRs than the roughly 670-donor mean. Linkage disequilibrium might explain the correlated functional status among segregating V segments, but an unknown experimental factor could not be ruled out. In this cohort, only TCR beta chains were sequenced, and detectable features were limited by the absence of alpha or paired-chain data. In an earlier analysis of some 540 of the donors, most TCR beta V segments appeared in productive rearrangements about 87% or about 30% of the time, broadly matching IMGT annotations. A group of highly shared sequence variants was considered likely to be a technical artifact of the sequencing pipeline. In a later analysis, HLA-associated TCR beta chains were found to be more clonally expanded and to have lower generation probabilities than equally common non-associated chains. A further reported finding was that TCR beta sequences accurately predicted the HLA-A and HLA-B alleles for most subjects in the first cohort. Some IMGT-functional V segments, including TRBV6-2 and TRBV6-3, could not be told apart with the 87-base-pair reads, so those segments were excluded. Sequencing depth was assumed to be roughly uniform across donors in the presence/absence analyses, though that assumption may not hold. It was suggested by the authors that the approach could potentially be generalized to other disease states and immunological phenotypes. Because counts were too low, about 15 rarely observed V segments, including chromosome 9 orphons, were left out of the earlier analysis of a few hundred of the donors. In a later analysis, some 17,000 TCR beta sequences were associated with specific HLA alleles at a false discovery rate of 0.05. Strong co-occurrence of HLA alleles, especially DR and DQ, made assigning TCR associations to individual alleles difficult. In vitro tests confirmed that a few of the cytomegalovirus-associated TCR beta chains recognize cytomegalovirus antigens. In a later analysis, several top co-occurrence clusters were reported to appear linked to parvovirus B19, influenza, CMV and Epstein-Barr virus.

On this clone: Its antigen is not yet known. Per-base quality was not reported, and no clone a single base away is much larger than it.

In total, more than 500 healthy bone marrow donors made up the cohort. Cohort members were all nominally healthy when sampled, although unrecorded immune exposures were likely present. The donor tested CMV seronegative and was one of the 352 seronegative cohort members. Every donor gave a peripheral blood sample, and the peripheral blood mononuclear cells from that sample were used for TCR beta sequencing. The Qiagen DNeasy Blood Extraction Kit was used to extract genomic DNA from the blood cell samples. The TCR comes from a man aged 40-49 years in good health and CMV-seronegative. Here the chain combines TRBV18 and TRBJ2-5; TRBD2 fits 10 bases in the junction. The sample taken for sequencing was PBMCs. The CDR3 loop reads CASSPQLTMASGGEETQYF. The nucleotide sequence is TGTGCCAGCTCACCTCAGCTCACCATGGCTAGCGGGGGAGAAGAGACCCAGTACTTC.